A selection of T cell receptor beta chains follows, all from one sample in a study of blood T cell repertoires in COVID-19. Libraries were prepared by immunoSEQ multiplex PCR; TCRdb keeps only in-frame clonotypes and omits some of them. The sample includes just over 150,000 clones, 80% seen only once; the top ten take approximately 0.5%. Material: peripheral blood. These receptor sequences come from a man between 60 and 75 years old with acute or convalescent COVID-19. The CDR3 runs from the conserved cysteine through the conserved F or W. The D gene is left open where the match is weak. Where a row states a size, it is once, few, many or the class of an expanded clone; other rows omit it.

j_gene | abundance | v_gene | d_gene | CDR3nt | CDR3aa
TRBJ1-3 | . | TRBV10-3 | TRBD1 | TGTGCCATCAGTGAGTCGGCAGGGGGCACTGGAAACACCATATATTTT | CAISESAGGTGNTIYF
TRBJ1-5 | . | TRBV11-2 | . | TGTGCCAGCAGCACCGGAGGGCCCCAGCATTTT | CASSTGGPQHF
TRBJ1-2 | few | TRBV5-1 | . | TGCGCCAGCAGCTTGGGGAGAGGCTATGGCTACACCTTC | CASSLGRGYGYTF
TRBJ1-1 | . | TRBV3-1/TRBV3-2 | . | TGTGCCAGCAGCCCTCCGGGGGACTCGAAGAACACTGAAGCTTTCTTT | CASSPPGDSKNTEAFF
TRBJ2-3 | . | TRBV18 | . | TGTGCCAGCTCACCGCAACAGGGTGGCACAGATACGCAGTATTTT | CASSPQQGGTDTQYF
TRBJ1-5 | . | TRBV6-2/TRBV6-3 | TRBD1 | TGTGCCAGCAGTTACCAATACTGGACAGGGGGCCATCAGCCCCAGCATTTT | CASSYQYWTGGHQPQHF
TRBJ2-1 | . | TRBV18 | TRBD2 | TGTGCCAGCTCACCCCCGGACCGCGGGAGGCAGTTCTTC | CASSPPDRGRQFF
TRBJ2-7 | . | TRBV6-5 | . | TGTGCCAGCAGTCGGACAGTATACAGCTCCTACGAGCAGTACTTC | CASSRTVYSSYEQYF
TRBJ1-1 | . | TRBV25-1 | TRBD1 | TGTGCCAGCACCCGAGGACAGGAGAACACTGAAGCTTTCTTT | CASTRGQENTEAFF
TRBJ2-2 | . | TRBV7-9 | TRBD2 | TGTGCCAGCAGCTTAGCGCCACTAGCGGGGGAGACCGGGGAGCTGTTTTTT | CASSLAPLAGETGELFF
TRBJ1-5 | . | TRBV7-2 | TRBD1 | TGTGCCAGCAGCCCACGCCCTGGGACAGATAGCAATCAGCCCCAGCATTTT | CASSPRPGTDSNQPQHF
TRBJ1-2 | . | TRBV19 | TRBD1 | TGTGCCAGTAGTCCAAGACAGGGGTATGGCTACACCTTC | CASSPRQGYGYTF
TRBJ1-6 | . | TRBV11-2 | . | TGTGCCAGCAGCTTAGCGAATTCACCCCTCCACTTT | CASSLANSPLHF
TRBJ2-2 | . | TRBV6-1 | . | TGTGCCAGCAGTGAACCAAACACCGGGGAGCTGTTTTTT | CASSEPNTGELFF
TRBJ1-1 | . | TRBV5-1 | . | TGCGCCAGCAGCTTGTCGGCTTCGGGTGGAACTGAAGCTTTCTTT | CASSLSASGGTEAFF
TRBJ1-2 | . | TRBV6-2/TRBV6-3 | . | TGTGCCAGCAGCCCTGTCCCAACTCTAAAGAACTATGGCTACACCTTC | CASSPVPTLKNYGYTF
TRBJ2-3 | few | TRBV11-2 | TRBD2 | TGTGCCAGCAGCCGGGGACTAGCGGGGGGTTCTCGCACAGATACGCAGTATTTT | CASSRGLAGGSRTDTQYF
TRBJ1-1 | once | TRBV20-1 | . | TGCAGTGGAAGGGGTTACACTGAAGCTTTCTTT | CSGRGYTEAFF
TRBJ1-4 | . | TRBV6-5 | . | TGTGCCAGCAGCCAGAAGTCGCTCAATGAAAAACTGTTTTTT | CASSQKSLNEKLFF
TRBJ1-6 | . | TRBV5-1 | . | TGCGCCAGCAGCTTGGGTTCAGGGGACTATAATTCACCCCTCCACTTT | CASSLGSGDYNSPLHF
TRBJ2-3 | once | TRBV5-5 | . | TGTGCCGGCGCCCGGGGGTTTGGGGACCGCACAGATACGCAGTATTTT | CAGARGFGDRTDTQYF
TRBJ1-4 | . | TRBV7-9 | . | TGTGCCAGCAGCGGTCGGGTGGTAAGCGAAAAACTGTTTTTT | CASSGRVVSEKLFF
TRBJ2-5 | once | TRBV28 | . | TGTGCCAGCAGCTTATTCGCACGGGGCCAAGAGACCCAGTACTTC | CASSLFARGQETQYF
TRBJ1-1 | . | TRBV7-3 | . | TGTGCCAGCAGTTGGACACCGAACACTGAAGCTTTCTTT | CASSWTPNTEAFF
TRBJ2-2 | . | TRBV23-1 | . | TGCCCACCCGGGGGGCGGATTAACACCGGGGAGCTGTTTTTT | CPPGGRINTGELFF
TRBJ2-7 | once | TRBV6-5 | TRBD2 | TGTGCCAGCAACGCGGGGGGGGCCGAGCAGTACTTC | CASNAGGAEQYF
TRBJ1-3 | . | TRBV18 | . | TGTGCCAGCTCACCACCGCACAGGGCTGGAAACACCATATATTTT | CASSPPHRAGNTIYF
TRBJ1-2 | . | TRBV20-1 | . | TGCAGTGCTACAAGGGGCTATGGCTACACCTTC | CSATRGYGYTF
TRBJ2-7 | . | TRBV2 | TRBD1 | TGTGCCACCAGGGGTACAGGGGGTGCCTACGAGCAGTACTTC | CATRGTGGAYEQYF
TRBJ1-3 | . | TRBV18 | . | TGTGCCAGCTCACCACCTATGCAGGGGTTGACTGGAAACACCATATATTTT | CASSPPMQGLTGNTIYF
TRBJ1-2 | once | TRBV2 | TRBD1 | TGTGCCAGCAACATGGACAGGAGTGACTATGGCTACACCTTC | CASNMDRSDYGYTF
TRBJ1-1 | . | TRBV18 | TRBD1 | TGTGCCAGCTCAGCAGAGGACAGGGGCACTGAAGCTTTCTTT | CASSAEDRGTEAFF
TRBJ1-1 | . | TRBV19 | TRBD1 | TGTGCCAGTAGAGGGCCAGGGGGCCACACTGAAGCTTTCTTT | CASRGPGGHTEAFF
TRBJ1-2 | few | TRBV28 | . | TGTGCCAGCAGGCCTGTGGGGCACTATGGCTACACCTTC | CASRPVGHYGYTF
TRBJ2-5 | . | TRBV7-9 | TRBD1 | TGTGCCAGCAGCTTATATGCGAGGGGGCTTCGGTTCCAAGAGACCCAGTACTTC | CASSLYARGLRFQETQYF
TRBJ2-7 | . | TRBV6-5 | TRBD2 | TGTGCCAGCAGTCGCACTAGCGGGAGTTACGAGCAGTACTTC | CASSRTSGSYEQYF
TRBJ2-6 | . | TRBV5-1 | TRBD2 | TGCGCCAGCAGCCTCCGGACTAGCGCCTTCGGGGCCAACGTCCTGACTTTC | CASSLRTSAFGANVLTF
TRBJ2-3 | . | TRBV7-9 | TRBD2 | TGTGCCAGCAGCTTAGGTGCTAGCGGGTCTAGCACAGATACGCAGTATTTT | CASSLGASGSSTDTQYF
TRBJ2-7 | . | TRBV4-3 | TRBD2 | TGCGCCAGCAGCCAAGGAGGCGCGCGGGAGCCCCACGAGCAGTACTTC | CASSQGGAREPHEQYF
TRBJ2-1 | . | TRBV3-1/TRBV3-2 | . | TGTGCCAGCAGCCCTGCTAGGATGTACAATGAGCAGTTCTTC | CASSPARMYNEQFF
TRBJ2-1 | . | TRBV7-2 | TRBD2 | TGTGCCAGCAGCCTTGAGGGACTAGCGGGAGTATATAAGTTCTTC | CASSLEGLAGVYKFF
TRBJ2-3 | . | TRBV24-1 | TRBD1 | TGTGCCACCAGTGAGACTGGGACAGGGCCCAAAGATACGCAGTATTTT | CATSETGTGPKDTQYF
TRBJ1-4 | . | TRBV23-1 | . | TGCGCCAGCAGTCGCCCAGGTGAGAGTTTTGCAACTAATGAAAAACTGTTTTTT | CASSRPGESFATNEKLFF
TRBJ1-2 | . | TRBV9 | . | TGTGCCAGCAGCGTAGTTGGAGGAGGAGGCTACACCTTC | CASSVVGGGGYTF
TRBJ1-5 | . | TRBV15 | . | TGTGCCACCAGCAGAGATGCGAGGGCTGGGGATCAGCCCCAGCATTTT | CATSRDARAGDQPQHF
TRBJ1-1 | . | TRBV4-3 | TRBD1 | TGCGCCAGCAGCCAAGGGGACAGGGGGCTAGACACTGAAGCTTTCTTT | CASSQGDRGLDTEAFF
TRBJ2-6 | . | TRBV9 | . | TGTGCCAGCAGCGGAGACAGTTCTGGGGCCAACGTCCTGACTTTC | CASSGDSSGANVLTF
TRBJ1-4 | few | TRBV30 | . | TGTGCCTGGAGTACTAAGGCGGGGCGGAATGAAAAACTGTTTTTT | CAWSTKAGRNEKLFF
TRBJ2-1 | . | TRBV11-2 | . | TGTGCCAGCAGCTTAGTCACGGGGGTCTTCCTCAATGAGCAGTTCTTC | CASSLVTGVFLNEQFF
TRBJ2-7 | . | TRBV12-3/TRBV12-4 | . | TGTGCCAGCAGTTTAGGGGGCAGATACGAGCAGTACTTC | CASSLGGRYEQYF
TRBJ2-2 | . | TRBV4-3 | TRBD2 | TGCGCCAGCAGCCAAGCGGCGGGGGGGCCGCGCACCGGGGAGCTGTTTTTT | CASSQAAGGPRTGELFF
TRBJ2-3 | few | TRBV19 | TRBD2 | TGTGCCAGTAGTGGGGGGGACCGCCGTCGATCGGGCACAGATACGCAGTATTTT | CASSGGDRRRSGTDTQYF
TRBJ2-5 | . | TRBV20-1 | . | TGCAGTGCTAGCGGGGGAGAGACCCAGTACTTC | CSASGGETQYF
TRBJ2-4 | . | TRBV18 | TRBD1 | TGTGCCAGCTCCCCACTCGACAGGGGAGGCGCCAAAAACATTCAGTACTTC | CASSPLDRGGAKNIQYF
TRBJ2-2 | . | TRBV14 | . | TGTGCCAGCAGCCAAGACAGGGCCGGGGAGCTGTTTTTT | CASSQDRAGELFF